Below are 11 T cell receptor beta chains sequenced from a single sample in a study of metastatic and nonmetastatic thyroid tumors. Patients underwent thyroid surgery, and none had received any treatment before it. TCRdb re-clonotyped the PCR reads through MiXCR. The table has 70,000 or so clones, 11% to 15% seen once; the top ten hold approximately 7%. The sample consisted of blood. The receptors come from a male donor with papillary thyroid cancer or a benign thyroid nodule (not recorded which). Some clones in this sample may be carry-over from other donors' samples.

Many counts were recorded for this clone. V is TRBV24-1 and J is TRBJ2-1; a possible D gene is TRBD1 (5 bases). The CDR3 is 15 amino acids. V lost 1 base to trimming and J lost 2 bases, with 8 bases between them. Germline V gene lookup returns CDR1 KGHDR and CDR2 SFDVKD. This CDR3 reads CATSDLDSPYNEQFF. In DNA, the CDR3 is TGTGCCACCAGTGATTTAGACAGCCCCTACAATGAGCAGTTCTTC.

This clone was seen ten or more times. V and J are TRBV6-2 or TRBV6-3 and TRBJ2-1; TRBD2 is a possible D gene (5 bases). This CDR3 is built from 15 residues. The V end lost 2 bases, the J end lost 8 bases, and 16 bases lay between the germline ends. Germline V gene lookup returns CDR1 MNHEY and CDR2 SVGEGT. For the CDR3, the DNA is TGTGCCAGCAGTTACATAGCGACCCCATGGGATGAGCAGTTCTTC. Translated, it gives CASSYIATPWDEQFF.

This clone has at least ten counts. This rearrangement joins TRBV6-1 to TRBJ1-1, with a tentative D call TRBD1 (6 bases). This CDR3 has 12 residues. Between the trimmed V and J ends, which lost 6 bases and 2 bases, there was a span of 7 bases. The V gene's germline CDR1 is MNHNS and CDR2 SASEGT. The DNA for the CDR3 is TGTGCCAGCAGACAGGGTAACACTGAAGCTTTCTTT. This translates into CASRQGNTEAFF.

This clone occurred many times. This sequence joins TRBV5-1 and TRBJ2-1, with 7 bases aligning to TRBD2. The V gene end was trimmed by 1 base and the J gene end by 4 bases; junction bases not matched to a gene: 8. Per germline, CDR1 SGHRS and CDR2 YFSETQ. The CDR3 totals 16 residues. The CDR3, as DNA: TGCGCCAGCAGCTTGACGGCGGGGGAGCTTTACAATGAGCAGTTCTTC. Protein product: CASSLTAGELYNEQFF.

This clone was detected many times. The chain employs TRBV6-1 and TRBJ1-5; TRBD1 agrees at 7 bases. This CDR3 has 13 amino acids. J gave up 3 bases and V 9 bases, and 5 bases lay outside the gene matches. Germline assignment: CDR1 MNHNS and CDR2 SASEGT. The CDR3 DNA follows: TGTGCCAGTCAGGGGGTCCCCAATCAGCCCCAGCATTTT. It yields the protein CASQGVPNQPQHF.

This clone has ten or more counts. This rearrangement joins TRBV18 to TRBJ1-2, with 8 bases that match TRBD1. CDR3 length: 17 residues. Germline V CDR1 and CDR2: KGHSH, LQKENI. V lost 3 bases and J lost 0; bases outside the gene matches: 9. The CDR3 DNA reads TGTGCCAGCTCACCCCTGTTACAGGGGGGTTCTAACTATGGCTACACCTTC. Amino acid sequence: CASSPLLQGGSNYGYTF.

With respect to this clone: One end of the junction is discordant with germline, which a read error may explain. This chain connects TRBV28 to TRBJ2-7; a possible D gene is TRBD1 (5 bases). The CDR3 loop spans 13 amino acids. Germline values: CDR1 MDHEN, CDR2 SYDVKM. The CDR3 coding sequence is TGTACCAGCAGTCTAACAGGTACCTACGAGCAGTATTTC. Translating gives CTSSLTGTYEQYF.

This clone was counted ten times or more. J is TRBJ2-1 and V is TRBV27, with D tentatively TRBD1 (5 bases). The CDR3 covers 14 residues. Trimming took off 0 bases at V and 7 bases at J, with 10 bases between the two ends. The germline CDR1 and CDR2 sequences are MNHEY and SMNVEV (reference sequence). This chain's CDR3 is CASSLSAGWNEQFF. The CDR3 DNA follows: TGTGCCAGCAGTTTATCAGCAGGGTGGAATGAGCAGTTCTTC.

This rearrangement joins TRBV6-2 or TRBV6-3 to TRBJ2-6; 7 bases line up with TRBD1. The CDR3 has 15 residues. Germline assignment: CDR1 MNHEY and CDR2 SVGEGT. J was trimmed by 2 bases and V by 4 bases; bases with no gene match: 2. In DNA form, the CDR3 reads TGTGCCAGCAGTTCAACAGGGGCTGGGGCCAACGTCCTGACTTTC. Its protein is CASSSTGAGANVLTF.

This chain uses TRBV20-1 with TRBJ2-7; 11 nucleotides align to TRBD2. Trimming removed 4 bases from V and 4 bases from J; junction bases left unmatched: 9. The germline gives CDR1 DFQATT, CDR2 SNEGSKA (reference sequence). CDR3 length: 15 residues. The CDR3 DNA follows: TGCAGTGCTAAGAAGGTGCTAGCGGGAGGTTACGAGCAGTACGTC. It codes for CSAKKVLAGGYEQYV.

This clone was recorded many times. Compared with germline, one end of the junction differs, possibly owing to a read error. The CDR3, as DNA: TGTGCTAGCAGCTTAGGAGGGGCTTCGATAAATGAGCAGTTCTTC. It codes for CASSLGGASINEQFF. The V and J genes are TRBV7-7 and TRBJ2-1; TRBD2 might be the D (6 bases). This CDR3 has 15 residues. Germline CDR1 reads SSHAT; CDR2 reads FNYEAQ (reference sequence). Full variable domain (rest looked up from reference TRBV7-7 and TRBJ2-1): GAGVSQSPRYKVTKRGQDVTLRCDPISSHATLYWYQQALGQGPEFLTYFNYEAQPDKSGLPSDRFSAERPEGSISTLTIQRTEQRDSAMYRCASSLGGASINEQFFGPGTRLTVL.